What follows are 23 T cell receptor beta chains derived from one specimen sequenced in a study of blood T cells in healthy people across ages. The use of a sample-barcoded 5' primer and a J-beta primer mix characterized a second PCR of about 7 to 12 cycles. TCRdb re-analysed the 5' RACE reads in MiXCR, keeping a single row per CDR3 protein. The table lists 800,000 to 950,000 distinct CDR3 sequences, about 27% of them singletons. The sample also formed part of further work on T cells of mothers and their children.

Sequencing was done on a sample of blood. These receptors were taken from a woman aged 35 to 49 in good health.

V gene TRBV7-2 combines with J gene TRBJ2-1; 11 bases align to TRBD2. The ends lost 5 bases at V and 7 bases at J; junction bases unmatched: 10. In germline, CDR1 is SGHTA, CDR2 FQGNSA. The CDR3 has 16 amino acids. DNA of the CDR3: TGTGCCAGCAGCCCGACTCTAGCGGGGGGCTTTAATGAGCAGTTCTTC. This translates into CASSPTLAGGFNEQFF. Supplemented by reference TRBV7-2 and TRBJ2-1, the full variable domain reads GAGVSQSPSNKVTEKGKDVELRCDPISGHTALYWYRQSLGQGLEFLIYFQGNSAPDKSGLPSDRFSAERTGGSVSTLTIQRTQQEDSAVYLCASSPTLAGGFNEQFFGPGTRLTVL.

As concerns this clonotype: Because it lacks the conserved phenylalanine or tryptophan at the end, this CDR3 is likely a read error. The J gene is TRBJ2-5, the V gene TRBV20-1; D is perhaps TRBD1 or TRBD2 (6 bases each). Germline V gives CDR1 DFQATT, CDR2 SNEGSKA (reference sequence). The V end was cut by 3 bases, the J end by 0 bases, with 14 bases between. The CDR3 runs 15 residues. The chain's CDR3 is CSASPQGGYQETQYC. CDR3 DNA: TGCAGTGCTAGTCCCCAAGGGGGGTACCAAGAGACCCAGTACTGC.

The V call is TRBV7-3, the J call TRBJ2-2, with 10 bases fitting TRBD1. The CDR3 loop spans 15 amino acids. Germline lookup yields CDR1 SGHTA and CDR2 FQGTGA. V trimming: 5 bases; J trimming: 4 bases; junction bases outside the gene matches: 4. The CDR3 loop is CASSKTGGITGELFF. DNA of the CDR3: TGTGCCAGCAGCAAGACAGGGGGCATCACCGGGGAGCTGTTTTTT. Full variable domain (rest looked up from reference TRBV7-3 and TRBJ2-2): GAGVSQTPSNKVTEKGKYVELRCDPISGHTALYWYRQSLGQGPEFLIYFQGTGAADDSGLPNDRFFAVRPEGSVSTLKIQRTERGDSAVYLCASSKTGGITGELFFGEGSRLTVL.

The chain carries TRBV7-9 and TRBJ2-7; 8 positions match TRBD1. The length of the CDR3 is 15 residues. Losses at the gene ends were 5 bases for V and 4 bases for J; bases not matched to a gene: 10. Germline CDR1 and CDR2: SEHNR and FQNEAQ (reference sequence). CDR3 region: CASSTRQGPLYEQYF. The DNA of the CDR3 is TGTGCCAGCAGCACAAGACAGGGGCCCTTGTACGAGCAGTACTTC.

This clonotype was observed many times. This chain links TRBV7-2 with TRBJ2-1; 11 nucleotides match TRBD2. In germline, CDR1 is SGHTA, CDR2 FQGNSA. With 5 bases clipped from V and 2 bases from J, the junction kept 11 bases outside the gene matches. CDR3 length: 18 residues. CDR3: CASSRSGGVLLAYNEQFF. CDR3 DNA: TGTGCCAGCAGCCGTAGCGGGGGGGTCCTCCTTGCCTACAATGAGCAGTTCTTC.

This chain links TRBV7-2 with TRBJ1-1, with D maybe TRBD1 (5 bases). With 5 bases removed from V and 10 bases from J, the gap between germline ends came to 17 bases. The CDR3 covers 13 residues. Germline lookup yields CDR1 SGHTA and CDR2 FQGNSA. The CDR3 nucleotides are TGTGCCAGCAGCCGGGGGGATGGCCTAGTAGCTTTCTTT. It codes for CASSRGDGLVAFF.

This clonotype was recorded at least ten times. This chain uses TRBV4-1 with TRBJ1-2, with D possibly being TRBD1 (5 bases). Trimming stripped 2 bases from V and 8 bases from J, with 21 bases between. The CDR3 extends over 16 amino acids. Germline CDR1 reads MGHRA; CDR2 reads YSYEKL. The CDR3 sequence: CASSQIWGIWGDGYTF. The CDR3 DNA is TGCGCCAGCAGCCAAATTTGGGGAATCTGGGGGGACGGCTACACCTTC.

This clonotype was observed a handful of times. The chain employs TRBV28 and TRBJ1-1; possibly TRBD1 for D (5 bases). Germline CDR1 MDHEN, CDR2 SYDVKM. Trimming left V 9 bases short and J 5 bases short, with 22 bases between. This CDR3 region has 15 residues. The DNA for the CDR3 is TGTGCCAGTCCCCCGGGGGAGGGCAAGGGGACTGAAGCTTTCTTT. Amino acids: CASPPGEGKGTEAFF.

This sequence joins TRBV5-1 and TRBJ1-2; 7 bases match TRBD1. Germline V gene lookup returns CDR1 SGHRS and CDR2 YFSETQ. V was clipped by 3 bases and J by 1 base; unmatched bases: 3. The CDR3 is 14 residues long. CDR3 amino acids: CASSSTGINYGYTF. The DNA for the CDR3 is TGCGCCAGCAGCTCGACAGGGATTAACTATGGCTACACCTTC.

This clonotype has just a few counts. The chain recombines TRBV7-2 with TRBJ2-3, with D unclear. V was shortened by 5 bases and J by 6 bases, with 18 bases between the two germline ends. CDR3 size: 15 residues. Germline CDR1 SGHTA, CDR2 FQGNSA. The CDR3 spells CASSPTRVPMDTQYF. The CDR3 DNA reads TGTGCCAGCAGCCCGACTCGCGTTCCCATGGATACGCAGTATTTT.

The chain links TRBV5-5 to TRBJ2-2, with unresolved D. The V end was cut by 9 bases, the J end by 3 bases, with 12 bases between. Germline values: CDR1 SGHKS, CDR2 YYEKEE (reference sequence). The CDR3 totals 13 residues. The CDR3 DNA is TGTGCCAACAGTTGGACGGACACCGGGGAGCTGTTTTTT. Translating it yields CANSWTDTGELFF.

This clonotype was counted only a few times. The chain recombines TRBV28 with TRBJ1-6; 10 positions agree with TRBD1. Germline CDR1 is MDHEN and CDR2 is SYDVKM. The CDR3 length is 15 residues. V was clipped by 8 bases and J by 8 bases; unmatched bases: 9. The CDR3 nucleotides read TGTGCCAGCTGGGGACAGGGGAATCGGGATTCACCCCTCCACTTT. Its translation is CASWGQGNRDSPLHF.

This clonotype showed up just a few times. V and J are TRBV5-4 and TRBJ1-2; 7 bases fit TRBD1. This CDR3 has 14 residues. In germline, CDR1 is SGHNT, CDR2 YYREEE (reference sequence). J was trimmed by 6 bases and V by 2 bases; bases with no gene match: 7. The CDR3 DNA follows: TGTGCCAGCAGCTTAGTCCGACAGGGAGATGGCTACACCTTC. It encodes CASSLVRQGDGYTF.

The chain has TRBV12-3 or TRBV12-4 and TRBJ2-2, with 8 bases fitting TRBD1. The CDR3 sequence is 14 residues long. V lost 6 bases, J lost 2 bases, and 2 bases stayed unmatched. The DNA of the CDR3 is TGTGCCAGCAGGGGACAGGTTAACACCGGGGAGCTGTTTTTT. Protein: CASRGQVNTGELFF.

A few counts support this clonotype. The chain uses TRBV5-5 and TRBJ1-1; D possibly corresponds to TRBD1 (6 bases). The CDR3 loop spans 15 amino acids. Germline V gives CDR1 SGHKS, CDR2 YYEKEE (reference sequence). The ends were cut back, 1 base at V and 5 bases at J, with 15 bases in the middle. The CDR3 reads CASSLTGTRGTEAFF. For the CDR3, the DNA is TGTGCCAGCAGCTTGACAGGGACGAGGGGGACTGAAGCTTTCTTT.

This clonotype turned up a few times. The chain links TRBV7-2 to TRBJ1-2, with 7 bases that match TRBD1. The CDR3 contains 18 residues. From germline, CDR1 is SGHTA and CDR2 FQGNSA. Trimming took 5 bases from V and 5 from J; bases not matched to a gene: 20. The CDR3 bases are TGTGCCAGCAGCGGTCGAGAAACTCTAGGGGGCCACCGGTATGGCTACACCTTC. It codes for CASSGRETLGGHRYGYTF.

A few counts support this clonotype. J is TRBJ2-2 and V is TRBV21-1; TRBD1 was called by the table and not checked on the DNA. TRBV21-1 constitutes a pseudogene. CDR3 length: 15 residues. The CDR3 DNA is TGTGCCAGCAGCAAAGGGACAGGGAACACCGGGGAGCTGTTTTTT. Translated: CASSKGTGNTGELFF.

The V and J genes are TRBV28 and TRBJ1-1, with a weak D call TRBD1 (6 bases). Trimming cost V 7 bases and J 0 bases, with 18 bases left between them. This CDR3 has 16 amino acids. CDR1 MDHEN and CDR2 SYDVKM come from the germline V gene. The CDR3 loop is CASNQAGALMNTEAFF. The CDR3 DNA is TGTGCCAGCAACCAAGCGGGGGCGTTAATGAACACTGAAGCTTTCTTT.

The chain uses TRBV7-2 and TRBJ2-7; TRBD1 agrees at 7 bases. V shed 1 base, J shed 3 bases, and the junction held 9 bases outside the gene matches. Germline values: CDR1 SGHTA, CDR2 FQGNSA. The length of the CDR3 is 16 residues. The DNA of the CDR3 is TGTGCCAGCAGCTTAGGGTCTGGACAGGCGGTCTACGAGCAGTACTTC. This encodes CASSLGSGQAVYEQYF.

J is TRBJ2-1 and V is TRBV28; no clear D gene. V gave up 6 bases and J gave up 7 bases, with 13 bases separating them. The germline V gene has CDR1 MDHEN and CDR2 SYDVKM. This CDR3 is built from 13 residues. The CDR3 reads CASSQVLGNEQFF. The CDR3 DNA reads TGTGCCAGCAGCCAAGTTCTGGGGAATGAGCAGTTCTTC.

About this clonotype itself: A clone one base away is much larger, so this may be a read error. The chain has TRBV20-1 and TRBJ2-1, with D maybe TRBD1 (6 bases). CDR3 length: 15 amino acids. Trimming removed 3 bases at V and 10 bases at J, with 22 bases between. Germline V gives CDR1 DFQATT, CDR2 SNEGSKA (reference sequence). CDR3 DNA: TGCAGTGCTAGTATCGGCAGGGGCACCAATTACGAGCAGTTCTTC. Translating gives CSASIGRGTNYEQFF.

This clonotype was detected a few times. V and J are TRBV9 and TRBJ2-7; a weak D match, TRBD2 (7 bases). V lost 4 bases to trimming and J lost 1 base, with 27 bases between them. Germline V gene sequence: CDR1 SGDLS, CDR2 YYNGEE. The CDR3 length is 19 residues. The DNA of the CDR3 is TGTGCCAGCAGCCCATCCGGGGGGCCGAAGTTTCCCCTTTCCTACGAGCAGTACTTC. It translates to CASSPSGGPKFPLSYEQYF.

Many counts were recorded for this clonotype. Being one base from a much bigger clone, this may be a read error. The chain is built from TRBV5-1 and TRBJ2-5; D remains unclear. The CDR3 covers 14 residues. V was trimmed by 3 bases and J by 3 bases, leaving 12 bases between them. Germline V gene data show CDR1 as SGHRS and CDR2 as YFSETQ. As DNA, the CDR3 is TGCGCCAGCAGCTGGGGAATCTTTAAAGAGACCCAGTACTTC. Translated, it gives CASSWGIFKETQYF. The complete variable domain, with remaining parts taken from reference TRBV5-1 and TRBJ2-5, reads KAGVTQTPRYLIKTRGQQVTLSCSPISGHRSVSWYQQTPGQGLQFLFEYFSETQRNKGNFPGRFSGRQFSNSRSEMNVSTLELGDSALYLCASSWGIFKETQYFGPGTRLLVL.